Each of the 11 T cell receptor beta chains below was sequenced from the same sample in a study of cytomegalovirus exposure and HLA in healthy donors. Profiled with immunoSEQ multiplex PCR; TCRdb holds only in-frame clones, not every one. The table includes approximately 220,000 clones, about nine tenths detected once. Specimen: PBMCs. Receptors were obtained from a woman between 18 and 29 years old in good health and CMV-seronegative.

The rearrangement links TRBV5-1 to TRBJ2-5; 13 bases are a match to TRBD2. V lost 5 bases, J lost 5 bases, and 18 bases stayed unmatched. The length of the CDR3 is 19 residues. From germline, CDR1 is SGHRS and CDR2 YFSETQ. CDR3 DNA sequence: TGCGCCAGCAGTTCCCCTACTAGCGGGAGGGCCGAATGTGGGGAGACCCAGTACTTC. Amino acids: CASSSPTSGRAECGETQYF.

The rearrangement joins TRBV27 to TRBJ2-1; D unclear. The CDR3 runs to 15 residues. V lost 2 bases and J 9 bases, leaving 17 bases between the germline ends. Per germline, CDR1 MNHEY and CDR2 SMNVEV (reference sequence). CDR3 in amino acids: CASSLISFGSGEQFF. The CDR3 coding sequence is TGTGCCAGCAGTTTAATAAGCTTTGGTTCGGGTGAGCAGTTCTTC.

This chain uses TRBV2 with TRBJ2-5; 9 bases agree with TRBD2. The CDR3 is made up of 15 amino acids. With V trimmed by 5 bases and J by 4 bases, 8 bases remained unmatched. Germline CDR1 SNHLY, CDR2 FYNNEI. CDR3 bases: TGTGCCAGCAGTTACTTTAGCGGGAGTGGAGAGACCCAGTACTTC. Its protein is CASSYFSGSGETQYF.

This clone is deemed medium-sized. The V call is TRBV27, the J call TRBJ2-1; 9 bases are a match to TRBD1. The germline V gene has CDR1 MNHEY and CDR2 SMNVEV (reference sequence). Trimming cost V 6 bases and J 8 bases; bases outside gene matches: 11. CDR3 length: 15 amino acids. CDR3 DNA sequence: TGTGCCAGCAGGTCGGGAACAGGGGGCCTCGATGAGCAGTTCTTC. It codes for CASRSGTGGLDEQFF.

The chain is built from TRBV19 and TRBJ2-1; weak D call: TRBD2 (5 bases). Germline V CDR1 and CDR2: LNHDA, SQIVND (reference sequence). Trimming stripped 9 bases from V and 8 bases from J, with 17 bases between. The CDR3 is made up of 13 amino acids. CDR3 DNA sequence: TGTGCCAGCACTGTGTCAGCGGAACATGAGCAGTTCTTC. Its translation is CASTVSAEHEQFF. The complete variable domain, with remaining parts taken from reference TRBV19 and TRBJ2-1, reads DGGITQSPKYLFRKEGQNVTLSCEQNLNHDAMYWYRQDPGQGLRLIYYSQIVNDFQKGDIAEGYSVSREKKESFPLTVTSAQKNPTAFYLCASTVSAEHEQFFGPGTRLTVL.

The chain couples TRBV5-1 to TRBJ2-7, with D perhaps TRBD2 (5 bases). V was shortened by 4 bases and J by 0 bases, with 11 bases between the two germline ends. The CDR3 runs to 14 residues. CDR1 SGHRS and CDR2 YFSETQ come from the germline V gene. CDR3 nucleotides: TGCGCCAGCAGCCGGGAACTCAGCTCCTACGAGCAGTACTTC. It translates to CASSRELSSYEQYF.

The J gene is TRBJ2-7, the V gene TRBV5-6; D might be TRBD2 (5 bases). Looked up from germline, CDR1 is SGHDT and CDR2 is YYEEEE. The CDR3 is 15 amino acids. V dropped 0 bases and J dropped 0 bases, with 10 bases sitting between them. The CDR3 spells CASSLAQRSSYEQYF. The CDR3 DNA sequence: TGTGCCAGCAGCTTGGCCCAGCGGAGCTCCTACGAGCAGTACTTC.

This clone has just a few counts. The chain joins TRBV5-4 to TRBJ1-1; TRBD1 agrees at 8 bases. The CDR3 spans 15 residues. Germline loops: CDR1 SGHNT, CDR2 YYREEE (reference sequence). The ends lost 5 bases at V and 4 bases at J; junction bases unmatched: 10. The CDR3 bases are TGTGCCAGCAGGGATACAGGGGGGTGGTCCACTGAAGCTTTCTTT. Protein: CASRDTGGWSTEAFF. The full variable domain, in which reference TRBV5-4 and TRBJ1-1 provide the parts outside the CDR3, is ETGVTQSPTHLIKTRGQQVTLRCSSQSGHNTVSWYQQALGQGPQFIFQYYREEENGRGNFPPRFSGLQFPNYSSELNVNALELDDSALYLCASRDTGGWSTEAFFGQGTRLTVV.

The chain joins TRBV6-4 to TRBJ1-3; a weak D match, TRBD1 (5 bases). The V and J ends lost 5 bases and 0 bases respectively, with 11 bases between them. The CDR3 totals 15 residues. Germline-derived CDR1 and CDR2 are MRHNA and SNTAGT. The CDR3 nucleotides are TGTGCCAGCAGTTTGGACACAACCTCTGGAAACACCATATATTTT. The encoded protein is CASSLDTTSGNTIYF.

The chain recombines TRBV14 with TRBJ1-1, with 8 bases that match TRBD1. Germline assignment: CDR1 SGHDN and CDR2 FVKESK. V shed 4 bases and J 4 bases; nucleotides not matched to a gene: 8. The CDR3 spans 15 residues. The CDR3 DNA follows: TGTGCCAGCAGCCTGGGGACAGGCCGACGCACTGAAGCTTTCTTT. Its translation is CASSLGTGRRTEAFF.

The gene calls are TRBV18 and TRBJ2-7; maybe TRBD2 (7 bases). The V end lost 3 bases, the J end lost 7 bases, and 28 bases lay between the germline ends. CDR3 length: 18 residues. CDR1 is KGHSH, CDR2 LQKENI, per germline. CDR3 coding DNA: TGTGCCAGCTCACCGGTAGGGGGGACCACAGCGGGGCTGAGGGAGCAGTACTTC. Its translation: CASSPVGGTTAGLREQYF. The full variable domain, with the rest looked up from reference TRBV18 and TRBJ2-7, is NAGVMQNPRHLVRRRGQEARLRCSPMKGHSHVYWYRQLPEEGLKFMVYLQKENIIDESGMPKERFSAEFPKEGPSILRIQQVVRGDSAAYFCASSPVGGTTAGLREQYFGPGTRLTVT.